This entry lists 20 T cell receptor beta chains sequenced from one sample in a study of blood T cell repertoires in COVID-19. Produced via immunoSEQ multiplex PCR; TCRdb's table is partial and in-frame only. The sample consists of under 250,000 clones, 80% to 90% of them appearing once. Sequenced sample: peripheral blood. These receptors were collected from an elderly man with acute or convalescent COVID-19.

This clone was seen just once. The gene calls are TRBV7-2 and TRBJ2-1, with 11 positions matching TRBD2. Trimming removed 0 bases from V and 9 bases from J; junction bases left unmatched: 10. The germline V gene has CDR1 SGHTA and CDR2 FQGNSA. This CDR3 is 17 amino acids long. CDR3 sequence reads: CASSLATTASGRSEQFF. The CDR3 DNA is TGTGCCAGCAGCTTAGCGACAACGGCTAGCGGGAGGTCTGAGCAGTTCTTC.

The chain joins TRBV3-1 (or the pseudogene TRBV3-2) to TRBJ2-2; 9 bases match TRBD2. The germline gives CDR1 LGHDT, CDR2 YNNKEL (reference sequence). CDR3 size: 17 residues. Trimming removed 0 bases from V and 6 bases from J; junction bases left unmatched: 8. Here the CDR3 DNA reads TGTGCCAGCAGCCAAGAGTTTAGCGGGAGTTTATCCGGGGAGCTGTTTTTT. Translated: CASSQEFSGSLSGELFF.

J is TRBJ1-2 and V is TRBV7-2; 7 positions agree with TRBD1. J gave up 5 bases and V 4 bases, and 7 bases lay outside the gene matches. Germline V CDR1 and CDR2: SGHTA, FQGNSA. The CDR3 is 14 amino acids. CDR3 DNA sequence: TGTGCCAGCAGCTATACAGGGGTTCGGTATGGCTACACCTTC. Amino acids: CASSYTGVRYGYTF.

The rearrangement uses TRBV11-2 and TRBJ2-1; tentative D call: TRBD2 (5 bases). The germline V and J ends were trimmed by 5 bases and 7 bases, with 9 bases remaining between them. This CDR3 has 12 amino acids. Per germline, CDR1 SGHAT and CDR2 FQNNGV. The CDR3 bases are TGTGCCAGCAGCAACCGGGGTAATGAGCAGTTCTTC. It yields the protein CASSNRGNEQFF. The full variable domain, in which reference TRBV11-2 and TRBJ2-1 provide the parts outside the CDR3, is EAGVAQSPRYKIIEKRQSVAFWCNPISGHATLYWYQQILGQGPKLLIQFQNNGVVDDSQLPKDRFSAERLKGVDSTLKIQPAKLEDSAVYLCASSNRGNEQFFGPGTRLTVL.

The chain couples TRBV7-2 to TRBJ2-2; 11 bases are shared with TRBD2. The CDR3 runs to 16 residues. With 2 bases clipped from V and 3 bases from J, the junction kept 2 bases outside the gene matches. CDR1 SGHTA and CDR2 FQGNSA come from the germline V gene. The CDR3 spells CASSLWGLADTGELFF. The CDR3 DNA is TGTGCCAGCAGCTTATGGGGACTAGCGGACACCGGGGAGCTGTTTTTT.

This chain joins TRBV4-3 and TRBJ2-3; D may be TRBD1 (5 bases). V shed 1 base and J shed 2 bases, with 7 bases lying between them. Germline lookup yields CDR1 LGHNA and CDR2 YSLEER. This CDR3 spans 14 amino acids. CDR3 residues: CASSQGRVTDTQYF. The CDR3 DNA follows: TGCGCCAGCAGCCAAGGCAGGGTCACAGATACGCAGTATTTT.

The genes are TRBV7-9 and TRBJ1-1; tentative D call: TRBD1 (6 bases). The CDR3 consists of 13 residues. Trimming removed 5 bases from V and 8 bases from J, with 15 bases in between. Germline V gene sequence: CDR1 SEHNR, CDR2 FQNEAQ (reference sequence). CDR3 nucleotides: TGTGCCAGCAGCCCTGACGGGGGGCGGGAAGCTTTCTTT. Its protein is CASSPDGGREAFF.

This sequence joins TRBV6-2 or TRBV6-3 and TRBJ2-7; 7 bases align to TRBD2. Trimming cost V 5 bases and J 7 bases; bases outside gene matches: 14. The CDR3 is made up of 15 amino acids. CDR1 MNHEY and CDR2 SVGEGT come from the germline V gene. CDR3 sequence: CASSALGAGVEEQYF. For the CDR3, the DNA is TGTGCCAGCAGTGCCCTCGGGGCGGGAGTTGAGGAGCAGTACTTC.

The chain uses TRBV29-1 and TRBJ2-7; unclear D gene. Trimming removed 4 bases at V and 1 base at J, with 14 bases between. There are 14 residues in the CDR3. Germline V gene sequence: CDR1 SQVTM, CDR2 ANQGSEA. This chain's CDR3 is CSVVIGSGSYEQYF. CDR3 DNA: TGCAGCGTTGTGATCGGGTCCGGGTCCTACGAGCAGTACTTC.

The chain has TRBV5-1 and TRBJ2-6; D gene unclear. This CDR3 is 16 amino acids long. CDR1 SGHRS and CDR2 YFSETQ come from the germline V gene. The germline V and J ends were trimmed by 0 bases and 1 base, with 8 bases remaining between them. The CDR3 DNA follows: TGCGCCAGCAGCTTGGACAGAACATCTGGGGCCAACGTCCTGACTTTC. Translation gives CASSLDRTSGANVLTF.

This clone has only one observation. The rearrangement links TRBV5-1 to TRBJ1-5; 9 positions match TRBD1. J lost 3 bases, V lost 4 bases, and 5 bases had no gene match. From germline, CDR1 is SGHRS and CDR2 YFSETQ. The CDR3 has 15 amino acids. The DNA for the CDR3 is TGCGCCAGCAGCACCGGGACAGGGAACAATCAGCCCCAGCATTTT. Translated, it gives CASSTGTGNNQPQHF.

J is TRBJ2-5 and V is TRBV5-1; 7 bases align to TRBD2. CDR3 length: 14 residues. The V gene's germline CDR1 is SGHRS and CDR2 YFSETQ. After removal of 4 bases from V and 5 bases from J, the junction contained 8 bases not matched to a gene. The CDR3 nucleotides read TGCGCCAGCAGCGTAGCGGCAGCGGGGGAGACCCAGTACTTC. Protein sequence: CASSVAAAGETQYF. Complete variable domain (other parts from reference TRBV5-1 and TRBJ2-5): KAGVTQTPRYLIKTRGQQVTLSCSPISGHRSVSWYQQTPGQGLQFLFEYFSETQRNKGNFPGRFSGRQFSNSRSEMNVSTLELGDSALYLCASSVAAAGETQYFGPGTRLLVL.

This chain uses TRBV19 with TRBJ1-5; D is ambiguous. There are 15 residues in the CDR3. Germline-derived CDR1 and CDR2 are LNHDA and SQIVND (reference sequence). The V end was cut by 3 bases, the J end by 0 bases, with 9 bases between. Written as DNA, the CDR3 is TGTGCCAGTAGTATTCAGGCGAATAGCAATCAGCCCCAGCATTTT. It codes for CASSIQANSNQPQHF.

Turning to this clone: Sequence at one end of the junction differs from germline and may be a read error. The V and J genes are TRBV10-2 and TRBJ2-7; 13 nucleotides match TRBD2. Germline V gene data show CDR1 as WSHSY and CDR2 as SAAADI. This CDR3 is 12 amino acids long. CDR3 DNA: TGCGCCAGCAGTGAGGTACTAGCGGGAGGGCTCTTC. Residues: CASSEVLAGGLF.

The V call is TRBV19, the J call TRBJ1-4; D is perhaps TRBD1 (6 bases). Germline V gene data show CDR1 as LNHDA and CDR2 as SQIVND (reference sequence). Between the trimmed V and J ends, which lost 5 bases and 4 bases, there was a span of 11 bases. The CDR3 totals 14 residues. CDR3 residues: CASSRGHFNEKLFF. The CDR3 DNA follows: TGTGCCAGTAGTCGGGGACACTTTAATGAAAAACTGTTTTTT. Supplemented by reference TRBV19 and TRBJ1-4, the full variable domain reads DGGITQSPKYLFRKEGQNVTLSCEQNLNHDAMYWYRQDPGQGLRLIYYSQIVNDFQKGDIAEGYSVSREKKESFPLTVTSAQKNPTAFYLCASSRGHFNEKLFFGSGTQLSVL.

In DNA form, the CDR3 reads TGTGCCAGCAGAGTCCGGGACACCATCCAGGGTGAGCAGTACTTC. As protein: CASRVRDTIQGEQYF. The genes are TRBV2 and TRBJ2-7, with a weak D call TRBD1 (6 bases). This CDR3 has 15 amino acids. Per the germline V gene, CDR1 is SNHLY and CDR2 is FYNNEI. The V end was cut by 6 bases, the J end by 7 bases, with 22 bases between.

In DNA form, the CDR3 reads TGCGCCAGTACACACGGGGGGAGCACAGATACGCAGTATTTT. Translating it yields CASTHGGSTDTQYF. The chain couples TRBV5-1 to TRBJ2-3; 7 positions agree with TRBD2. This CDR3 has 14 amino acids. V trimming: 8 bases; J trimming: 0 bases; junction bases outside the gene matches: 6. Germline lookup yields CDR1 SGHRS and CDR2 YFSETQ. The complete variable domain, with remaining parts taken from reference TRBV5-1 and TRBJ2-3, reads KAGVTQTPRYLIKTRGQQVTLSCSPISGHRSVSWYQQTPGQGLQFLFEYFSETQRNKGNFPGRFSGRQFSNSRSEMNVSTLELGDSALYLCASTHGGSTDTQYFGPGTRLTVL.

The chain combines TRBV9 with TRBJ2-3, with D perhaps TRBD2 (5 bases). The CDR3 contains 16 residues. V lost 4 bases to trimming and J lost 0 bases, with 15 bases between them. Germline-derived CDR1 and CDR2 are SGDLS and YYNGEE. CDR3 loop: CASSPREGTSTDTQYF. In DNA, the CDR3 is TGTGCCAGCAGCCCTAGAGAGGGAACTAGCACAGATACGCAGTATTTT. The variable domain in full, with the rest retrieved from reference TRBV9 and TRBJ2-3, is DSGVTQTPKHLITATGQRVTLRCSPRSGDLSVYWYQQSLDQGLQFLIQYYNGEERAKGNILERFSAQQFPDLHSELNLSSLELGDSALYFCASSPREGTSTDTQYFGPGTRLTVL.

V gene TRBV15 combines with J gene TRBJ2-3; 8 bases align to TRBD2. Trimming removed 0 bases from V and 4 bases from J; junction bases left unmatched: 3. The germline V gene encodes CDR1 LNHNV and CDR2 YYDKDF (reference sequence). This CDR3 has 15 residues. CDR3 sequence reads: CATSRDSGGSDTQYF. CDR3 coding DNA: TGTGCCACCAGCAGAGATTCGGGAGGGTCAGATACGCAGTATTTT.

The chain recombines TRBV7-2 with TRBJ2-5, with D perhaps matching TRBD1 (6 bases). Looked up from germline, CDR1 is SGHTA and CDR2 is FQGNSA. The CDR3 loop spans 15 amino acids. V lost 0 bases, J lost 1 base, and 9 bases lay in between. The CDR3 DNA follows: TGTGCCAGCAGCTTAGCTAGGGGGAGCCAAGAGACCCAGTACTTC. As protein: CASSLARGSQETQYF.